The next 18 T cell receptor beta chains were all read from a single sample in a study of blood T cell repertoires in COVID-19. Sequencing used immunoSEQ multiplex PCR; TCRdb keeps in-frame clones, though not all of them. This sample has under 300,000 clones, with around nine tenths found just once. Sequences were obtained from PBMCs or T cells enriched from blood (not recorded which). Receptors were obtained from a woman aged 18-29 years who had recovered from COVID-19.

This chain links TRBV18 with TRBJ1-5; TRBD1 might be the D (6 bases). CDR1 is KGHSH, CDR2 LQKENI, per germline. The CDR3 spans 23 residues. The V end was cut by 2 bases, the J end by 4 bases, with 36 bases between. CDR3: CASSPKGQQIRGGGLQTNQPQHF. The CDR3 nucleotides read TGTGCCAGCTCACCAAAGGGACAACAAATTCGTGGGGGGGGCCTTCAGACTAATCAGCCCCAGCATTTT.

The rearrangement uses TRBV5-1 and TRBJ1-4; 8 nucleotides line up with TRBD1. This CDR3 contains 15 residues. With V trimmed by 3 bases and J by 4 bases, 5 bases remained unmatched. Germline V gives CDR1 SGHRS, CDR2 YFSETQ. CDR3 loop: CASSWAGGVNEKLFF. The CDR3, as DNA: TGCGCCAGCAGCTGGGCAGGGGGCGTTAATGAAAAACTGTTTTTT. The full variable domain, its missing parts supplied by reference TRBV5-1 and TRBJ1-4, is KAGVTQTPRYLIKTRGQQVTLSCSPISGHRSVSWYQQTPGQGLQFLFEYFSETQRNKGNFPGRFSGRQFSNSRSEMNVSTLELGDSALYLCASSWAGGVNEKLFFGSGTQLSVL.

V is TRBV7-9 and J is TRBJ2-2; tentatively, D is TRBD1 (6 bases). Germline CDR1 reads SEHNR; CDR2 reads FQNEAQ (reference sequence). The CDR3 loop spans 16 amino acids. V was shortened by 11 bases and J by 7 bases, with 26 bases between the two germline ends. Here the CDR3 DNA reads TGTGCCTGGTCCCCGGGACATAACATGGAAGGCGGGGAGCTGTTTTTT. Protein product: CAWSPGHNMEGGELFF. The whole variable domain, filled in from reference TRBV7-9 and TRBJ2-2, reads DTGVSQNPRHKITKRGQNVTFRCDPISEHNRLYWYRQTLGQGPEFLTYFQNEAQLEKSRLLSDRFSAERPKGSFSTLEIQRTEQGDSAMYLCAWSPGHNMEGGELFFGEGSRLTVL.

Only one count was recorded for this clone. The chain employs TRBV7-2 and TRBJ1-2; 7 positions agree with TRBD1. The CDR3 extends over 14 amino acids. Germline loops: CDR1 SGHTA, CDR2 FQGNSA. V shed 1 base and J 6 bases; nucleotides not matched to a gene: 5. The CDR3, as DNA: TGTGCCAGCAGCTTAGGGTCGACAGGGAATGGCTACACCTTC. It codes for CASSLGSTGNGYTF.

The CDR3, as DNA: TGTGCCAGCAGCTTTAAGGGGGACTACCTAGCGGGAGAGGGTACGCAGTATTTT. Residues: CASSFKGDYLAGEGTQYF. The gene calls are TRBV5-6 and TRBJ2-3, with TRBD2 matching 10 bases. Germline V gene data show CDR1 as SGHDT and CDR2 as YYEEEE. V lost 2 bases and J lost 8; bases outside the gene matches: 17. This CDR3 spans 18 amino acids.

Only one count was recorded for this clone. This chain connects TRBV29-1 to TRBJ1-3, with D maybe TRBD1 (6 bases). The CDR3 is 12 residues long. V was pared by 4 bases and J by 8 bases, with 12 bases between. Germline CDR1 and CDR2: SQVTM and ANQGSEA. The CDR3 region is CSVVTGRYTIYF. CDR3 DNA: TGCAGCGTTGTTACAGGGAGATACACCATATATTTT.

This clone was seen a few times. The chain employs TRBV15 and TRBJ1-3; 8 positions match TRBD1. The CDR3 spans 16 residues. Germline trimming cut 7 bases from V and 1 base from J; bases unmatched to any gene: 9. Germline assignment: CDR1 LNHNV and CDR2 YYDKDF (reference sequence). CDR3 region: CATTAQGGLSGNTIYF. The CDR3 DNA follows: TGTGCCACCACCGCACAGGGGGGGCTTTCTGGAAACACCATATATTTT.

This clone was picked up one time. This chain joins TRBV18 and TRBJ2-2; 7 bases line up with TRBD1. V shed 3 bases and J 4 bases; nucleotides not matched to a gene: 5. The germline gives CDR1 KGHSH, CDR2 LQKENI. This CDR3 contains 15 residues. The CDR3: CASSPTGASTGELFF. Here the CDR3 DNA reads TGTGCCAGCTCACCTACAGGGGCTAGCACCGGGGAGCTGTTTTTT.

This clone was observed a few times. The V gene is TRBV13, the J gene TRBJ2-2; a possible D gene is TRBD2 (6 bases). Deletions cut 6 bases from V and 2 bases from J, with 10 bases between. The CDR3 runs 14 residues. In germline, CDR1 is PRHDT, CDR2 FYEKMQ (reference sequence). Here the CDR3 reads CASSAGLNTGELFF. The DNA of the CDR3 is TGTGCCAGCAGTGCTGGACTAAACACCGGGGAGCTGTTTTTT.

This clone appeared a single time. The chain recombines TRBV3-1 (or the pseudogene TRBV3-2) with TRBJ1-4; D gene ambiguous. The V end lost 4 bases, the J end lost 4 bases, and 10 bases lay between the germline ends. Germline V gene sequence: CDR1 LGHDT, CDR2 YNNKEL (reference sequence). The CDR3 is 14 amino acids. Here the CDR3 DNA reads TGTGCCAGCAGCCTCCTAGCGGTTAATGAAAAACTGTTTTTT. Its protein product is CASSLLAVNEKLFF.

V usage is TRBV9 and J usage is TRBJ1-2; TRBD1 is a possible D gene (6 bases). The V and J ends lost 0 bases and 7 bases respectively, with 10 bases between them. The CDR3 runs 13 residues. The germline gives CDR1 SGDLS, CDR2 YYNGEE. In nucleotides, the CDR3 is TGTGCCAGCAGCGTAGAGGGGGTGGGTGGCTACACCTTC. Its protein product is CASSVEGVGGYTF.

This sequence joins TRBV28 and TRBJ1-1, with D perhaps matching TRBD1 (5 bases). Germline values: CDR1 MDHEN, CDR2 SYDVKM. The V and J ends lost 3 bases and 4 bases respectively, with 12 bases between them. CDR3 length equals 14 residues. The CDR3 nucleotides are TGTGCCAGCAGTTTGGCGGGAGGGACCACTGAAGCTTTCTTT. It translates to CASSLAGGTTEAFF.

The rearrangement joins TRBV5-4 to TRBJ1-2, with D possibly being TRBD1 (6 bases). Between the trimmed V and J ends, which lost 1 base and 5 bases, there was a span of 9 bases. Germline V gives CDR1 SGHNT, CDR2 YYREEE (reference sequence). The CDR3 loop spans 13 amino acids. CDR3 sequence: CASSLRGAYGYTF. The CDR3 region has the DNA TGTGCCAGCAGCTTGCGGGGGGCGTATGGCTACACCTTC. The whole variable domain, filled in from reference TRBV5-4 and TRBJ1-2, reads ETGVTQSPTHLIKTRGQQVTLRCSSQSGHNTVSWYQQALGQGPQFIFQYYREEENGRGNFPPRFSGLQFPNYSSELNVNALELDDSALYLCASSLRGAYGYTFGSGTRLTVV.

The rearrangement uses TRBV19 and TRBJ1-6, with 8 nucleotides matching TRBD1. The ends lost 3 bases at V and 7 bases at J; junction bases unmatched: 2. CDR1 is LNHDA, CDR2 SQIVND, per germline (reference sequence). The CDR3 has 14 amino acids. The CDR3 region is CASSIRTGNSPLHF. CDR3 nucleotide sequence: TGTGCCAGTAGTATTAGGACAGGGAATTCACCCCTCCACTTT.

The genes are TRBV4-2 and TRBJ2-3; the match to TRBD1 covers 7 bases. The CDR3 has 15 residues. Looked up from germline, CDR1 is LGHNA and CDR2 is YNFKEQ. V lost 3 bases, J lost 7 bases, and 10 bases stayed unmatched. CDR3 protein: CASSQEPLTGNTQYF. For the CDR3, the DNA is TGTGCCAGCAGCCAGGAGCCCCTGACAGGGAATACGCAGTATTTT.

This clone was picked up a small number of times. The chain recombines TRBV10-3 with TRBJ2-5, with TRBD1 matching over 7 bases. V lost 9 bases and J lost 3; bases outside the gene matches: 4. CDR1 and CDR2 from the germline V gene are ENHRY and SYGVKD. The CDR3 length is 12 residues. The CDR3 nucleotides read TGTGCCATGGGGACAGAGAAAGAGACCCAGTACTTC. It specifies CAMGTEKETQYF.

The chain links TRBV6-5 to TRBJ2-7; D perhaps matches TRBD1 (7 bases). The V gene's germline CDR1 is MNHEY and CDR2 SVGAGI. The length of the CDR3 is 15 residues. The germline V and J ends were trimmed by 5 bases and 5 bases, with 19 bases remaining between them. The CDR3 protein is CASSPQTGRLNEQYF. CDR3 sequence (DNA): TGTGCCAGCAGTCCCCAGACAGGGAGGTTAAACGAGCAGTACTTC.

The chain is built from TRBV4-1 and TRBJ1-2; D not resolved. Germline V gene lookup returns CDR1 MGHRA and CDR2 YSYEKL. Trimming left V 5 bases short and J 5 bases short, with 18 bases between. This CDR3 spans 15 amino acids. For the CDR3, the DNA is TGCGCCAGCAGCGTACAGCTACAACAAACATATGGCTACACCTTC. Its translation is CASSVQLQQTYGYTF.